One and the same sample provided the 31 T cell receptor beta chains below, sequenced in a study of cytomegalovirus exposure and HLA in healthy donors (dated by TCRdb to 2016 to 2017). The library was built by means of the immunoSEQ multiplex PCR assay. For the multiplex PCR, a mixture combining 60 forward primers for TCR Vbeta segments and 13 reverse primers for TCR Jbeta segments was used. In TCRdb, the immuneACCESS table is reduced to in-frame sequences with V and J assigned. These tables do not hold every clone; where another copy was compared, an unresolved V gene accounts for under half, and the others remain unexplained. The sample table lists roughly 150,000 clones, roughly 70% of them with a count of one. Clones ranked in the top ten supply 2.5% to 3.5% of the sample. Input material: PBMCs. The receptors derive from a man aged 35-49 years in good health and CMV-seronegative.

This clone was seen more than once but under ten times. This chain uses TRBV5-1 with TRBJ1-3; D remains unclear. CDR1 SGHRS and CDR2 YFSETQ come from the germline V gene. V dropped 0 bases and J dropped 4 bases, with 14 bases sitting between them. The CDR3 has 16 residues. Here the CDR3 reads CASSLEQRQVGNTIYF. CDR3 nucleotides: TGCGCCAGCAGCTTGGAGCAGCGGCAGGTGGGAAACACCATATATTTT. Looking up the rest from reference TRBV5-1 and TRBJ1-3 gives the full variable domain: KAGVTQTPRYLIKTRGQQVTLSCSPISGHRSVSWYQQTPGQGLQFLFEYFSETQRNKGNFPGRFSGRQFSNSRSEMNVSTLELGDSALYLCASSLEQRQVGNTIYFGEGSWLTVV.

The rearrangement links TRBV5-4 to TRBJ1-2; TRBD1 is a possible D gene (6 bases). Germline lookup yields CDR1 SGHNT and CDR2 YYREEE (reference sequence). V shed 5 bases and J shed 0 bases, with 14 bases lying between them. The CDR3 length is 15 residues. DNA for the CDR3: TGTGCCAGCAGTCTGGACAGAGTGGCTAACTATGGCTACACCTTC. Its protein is CASSLDRVANYGYTF.

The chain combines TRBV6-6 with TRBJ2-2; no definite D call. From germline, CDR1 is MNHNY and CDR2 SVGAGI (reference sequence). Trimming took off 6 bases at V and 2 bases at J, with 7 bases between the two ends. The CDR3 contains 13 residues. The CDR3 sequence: CASRPRNTGELFF. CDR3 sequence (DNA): TGTGCCAGCAGGCCTAGAAACACCGGGGAGCTGTTTTTT.

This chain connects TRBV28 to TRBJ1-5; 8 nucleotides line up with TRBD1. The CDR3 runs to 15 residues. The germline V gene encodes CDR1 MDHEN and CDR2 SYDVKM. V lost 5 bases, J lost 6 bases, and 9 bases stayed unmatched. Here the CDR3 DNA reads TGTGCCAGCAGTAACTCGGGCAGGGGGCTTCAGCCCCAGCATTTT. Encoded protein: CASSNSGRGLQPQHF.

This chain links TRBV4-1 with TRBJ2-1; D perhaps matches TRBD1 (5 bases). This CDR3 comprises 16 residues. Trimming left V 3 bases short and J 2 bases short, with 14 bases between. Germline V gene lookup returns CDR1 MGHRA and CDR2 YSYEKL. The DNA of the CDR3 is TGCGCCAGCAGCCAGGGCCCGGACAAAACCTACAATGAGCAGTTCTTC. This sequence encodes CASSQGPDKTYNEQFF.

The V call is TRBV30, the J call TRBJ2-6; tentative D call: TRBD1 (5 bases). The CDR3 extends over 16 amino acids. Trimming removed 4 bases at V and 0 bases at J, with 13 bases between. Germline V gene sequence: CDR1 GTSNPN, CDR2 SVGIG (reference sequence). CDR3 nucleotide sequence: TGTGCCTGGACACACGGACACCACTCTGGGGCCAACGTCCTGACTTTC. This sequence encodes CAWTHGHHSGANVLTF.

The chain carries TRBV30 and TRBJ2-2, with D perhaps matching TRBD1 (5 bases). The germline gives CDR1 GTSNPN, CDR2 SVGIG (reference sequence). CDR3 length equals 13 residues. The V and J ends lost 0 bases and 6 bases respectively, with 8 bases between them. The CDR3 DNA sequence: TGTGCCTGGAGTGTAATAGGGGCCGGGGAGCTGTTTTTT. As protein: CAWSVIGAGELFF.

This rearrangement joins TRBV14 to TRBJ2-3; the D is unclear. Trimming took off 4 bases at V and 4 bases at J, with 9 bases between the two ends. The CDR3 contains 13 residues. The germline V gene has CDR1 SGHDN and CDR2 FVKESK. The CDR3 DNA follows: TGTGCCAGCAGCCTTGCGTCGGCAGATACGCAGTATTTT. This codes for CASSLASADTQYF.

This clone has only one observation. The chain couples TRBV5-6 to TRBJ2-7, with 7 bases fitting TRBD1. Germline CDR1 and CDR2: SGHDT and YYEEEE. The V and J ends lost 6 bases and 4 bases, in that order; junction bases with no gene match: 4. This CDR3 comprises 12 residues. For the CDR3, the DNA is TGTGCCAGCACGTCGGACAGGTACGAGCAGTACTTC. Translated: CASTSDRYEQYF.

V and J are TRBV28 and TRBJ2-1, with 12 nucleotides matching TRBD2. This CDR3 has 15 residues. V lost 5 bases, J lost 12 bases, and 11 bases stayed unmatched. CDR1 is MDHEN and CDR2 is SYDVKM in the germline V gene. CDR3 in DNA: TGTGCCAGCAGTCCTACCGCGACTAGCGGGAGATTGCAGTTCTTC. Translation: CASSPTATSGRLQFF.

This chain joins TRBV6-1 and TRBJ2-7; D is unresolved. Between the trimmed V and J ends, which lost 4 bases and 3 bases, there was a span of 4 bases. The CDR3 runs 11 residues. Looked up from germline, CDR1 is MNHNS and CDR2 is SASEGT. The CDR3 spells CASSGSYEQYF. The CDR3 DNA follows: TGTGCCAGCAGTGGCAGCTACGAGCAGTACTTC.

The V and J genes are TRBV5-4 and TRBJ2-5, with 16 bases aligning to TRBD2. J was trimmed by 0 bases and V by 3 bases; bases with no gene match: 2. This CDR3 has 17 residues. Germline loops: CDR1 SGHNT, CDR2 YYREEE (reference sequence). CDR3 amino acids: CASSSGLAGGYQETQYF. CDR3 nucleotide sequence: TGTGCCAGCAGCTCGGGACTAGCGGGGGGGTACCAAGAGACCCAGTACTTC. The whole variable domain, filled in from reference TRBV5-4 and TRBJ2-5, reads ETGVTQSPTHLIKTRGQQVTLRCSSQSGHNTVSWYQQALGQGPQFIFQYYREEENGRGNFPPRFSGLQFPNYSSELNVNALELDDSALYLCASSSGLAGGYQETQYFGPGTRLLVL.

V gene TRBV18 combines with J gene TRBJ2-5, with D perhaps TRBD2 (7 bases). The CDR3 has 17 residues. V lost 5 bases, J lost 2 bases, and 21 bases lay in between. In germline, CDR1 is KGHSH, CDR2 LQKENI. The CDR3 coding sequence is TGTGCCAGCTCATCTTCGGGGGGCCCGGCAGCACAAGAGACCCAGTACTTC. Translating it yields CASSSSGGPAAQETQYF. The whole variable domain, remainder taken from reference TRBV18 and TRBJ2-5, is NAGVMQNPRHLVRRRGQEARLRCSPMKGHSHVYWYRQLPEEGLKFMVYLQKENIIDESGMPKERFSAEFPKEGPSILRIQQVVRGDSAAYFCASSSSGGPAAQETQYFGPGTRLLVL.

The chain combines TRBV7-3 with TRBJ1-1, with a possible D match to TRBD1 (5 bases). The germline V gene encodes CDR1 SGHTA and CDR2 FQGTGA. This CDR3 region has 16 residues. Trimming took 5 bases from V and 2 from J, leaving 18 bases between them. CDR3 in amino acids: CASSPGVGGVNTEAFF. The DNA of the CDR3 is TGTGCCAGCAGCCCGGGCGTCGGGGGGGTAAACACTGAAGCTTTCTTT.

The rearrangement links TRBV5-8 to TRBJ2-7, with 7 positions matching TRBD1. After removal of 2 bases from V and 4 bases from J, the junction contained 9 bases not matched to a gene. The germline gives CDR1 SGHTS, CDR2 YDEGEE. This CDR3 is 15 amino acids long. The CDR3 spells CASSFRDRDPYEQYF. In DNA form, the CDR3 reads TGTGCCAGCAGCTTCCGGGACAGAGATCCTTACGAGCAGTACTTC.

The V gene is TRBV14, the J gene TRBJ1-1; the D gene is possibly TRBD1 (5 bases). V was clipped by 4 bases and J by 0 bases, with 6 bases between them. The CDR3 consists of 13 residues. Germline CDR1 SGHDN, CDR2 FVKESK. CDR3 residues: CASSPRVNTEAFF. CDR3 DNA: TGTGCCAGCAGCCCCAGGGTGAACACTGAAGCTTTCTTT.

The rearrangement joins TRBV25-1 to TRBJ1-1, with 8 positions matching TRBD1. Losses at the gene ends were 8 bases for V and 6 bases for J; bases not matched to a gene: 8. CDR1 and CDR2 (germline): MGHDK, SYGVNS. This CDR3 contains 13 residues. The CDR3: CASEGQGGPEAFF. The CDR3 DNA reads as TGTGCCAGCGAAGGACAGGGCGGCCCTGAAGCTTTCTTT.

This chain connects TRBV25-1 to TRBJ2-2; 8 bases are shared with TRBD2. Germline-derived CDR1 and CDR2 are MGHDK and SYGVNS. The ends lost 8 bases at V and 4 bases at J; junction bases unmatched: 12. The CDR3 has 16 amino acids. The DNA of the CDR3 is TGTGCCAGCGCCCCCCATAGCGGGAAAGTCACCGGGGAGCTGTTTTTT. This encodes CASAPHSGKVTGELFF.

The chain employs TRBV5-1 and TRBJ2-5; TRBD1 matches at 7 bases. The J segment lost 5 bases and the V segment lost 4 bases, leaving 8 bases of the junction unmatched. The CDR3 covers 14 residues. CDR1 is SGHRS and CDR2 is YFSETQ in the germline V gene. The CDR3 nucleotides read TGCGCCAGCAGCCCGATAGACAGGGATGAGACCCAGTACTTC. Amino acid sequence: CASSPIDRDETQYF.

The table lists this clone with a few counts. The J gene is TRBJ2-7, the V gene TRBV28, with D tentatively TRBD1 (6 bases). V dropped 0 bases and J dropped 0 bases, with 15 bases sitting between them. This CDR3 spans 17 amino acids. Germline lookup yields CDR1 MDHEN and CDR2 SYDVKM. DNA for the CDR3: TGTGCCAGCAGTTTATGTCGTTCAGGGGACGCCTCCTACGAGCAGTACTTC. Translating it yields CASSLCRSGDASYEQYF.

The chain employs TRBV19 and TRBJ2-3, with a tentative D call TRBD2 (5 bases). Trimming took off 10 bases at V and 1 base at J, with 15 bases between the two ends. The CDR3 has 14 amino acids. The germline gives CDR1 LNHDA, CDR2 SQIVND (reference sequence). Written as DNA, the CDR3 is TGTGCCACCGCTCGGGGAGAGGGCACAGATACGCAGTATTTT. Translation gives CATARGEGTDTQYF. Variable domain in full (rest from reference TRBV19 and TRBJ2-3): DGGITQSPKYLFRKEGQNVTLSCEQNLNHDAMYWYRQDPGQGLRLIYYSQIVNDFQKGDIAEGYSVSREKKESFPLTVTSAQKNPTAFYLCATARGEGTDTQYFGPGTRLTVL.

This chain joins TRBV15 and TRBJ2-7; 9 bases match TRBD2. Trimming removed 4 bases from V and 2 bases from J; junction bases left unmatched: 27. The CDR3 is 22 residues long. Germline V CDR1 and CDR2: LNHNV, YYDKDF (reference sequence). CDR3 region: CATSTDRVYGNLAGEYAYEQYF. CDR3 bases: TGTGCCACCAGCACCGACAGGGTTTACGGAAATTTAGCGGGAGAATATGCCTACGAGCAGTACTTC.

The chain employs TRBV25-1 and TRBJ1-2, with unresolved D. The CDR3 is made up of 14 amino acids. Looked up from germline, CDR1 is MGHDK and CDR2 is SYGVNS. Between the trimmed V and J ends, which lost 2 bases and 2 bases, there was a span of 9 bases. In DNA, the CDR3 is TGTGCCAGCAGTGAAGCGGGAGGCAACTATGGCTACACCTTC. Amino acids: CASSEAGGNYGYTF.

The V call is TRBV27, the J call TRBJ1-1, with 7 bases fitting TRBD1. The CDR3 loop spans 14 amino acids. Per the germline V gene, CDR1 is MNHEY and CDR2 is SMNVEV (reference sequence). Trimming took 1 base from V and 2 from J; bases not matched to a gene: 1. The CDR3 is CASSLYRGNTEAFF. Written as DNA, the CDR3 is TGTGCCAGCAGTTTATACAGGGGCAACACTGAAGCTTTCTTT.

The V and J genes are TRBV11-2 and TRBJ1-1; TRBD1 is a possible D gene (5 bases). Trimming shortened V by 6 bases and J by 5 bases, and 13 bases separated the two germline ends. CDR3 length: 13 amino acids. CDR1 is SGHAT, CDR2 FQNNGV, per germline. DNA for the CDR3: TGTGCCAGCAGTTTCGGGGGTTGGACTGAAGCTTTCTTT. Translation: CASSFGGWTEAFF.

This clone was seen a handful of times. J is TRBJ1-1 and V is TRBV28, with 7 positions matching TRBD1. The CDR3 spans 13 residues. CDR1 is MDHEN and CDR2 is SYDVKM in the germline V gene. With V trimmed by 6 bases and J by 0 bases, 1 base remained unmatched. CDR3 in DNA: TGTGCCAGCAGAGGGACAGTGAACACTGAAGCTTTCTTT. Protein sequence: CASRGTVNTEAFF.

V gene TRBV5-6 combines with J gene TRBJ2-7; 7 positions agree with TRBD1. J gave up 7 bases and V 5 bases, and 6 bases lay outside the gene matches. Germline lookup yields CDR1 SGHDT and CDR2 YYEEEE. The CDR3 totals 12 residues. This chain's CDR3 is CASRQGGREQYF. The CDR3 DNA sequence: TGTGCCAGCAGACAAGGGGGCCGTGAGCAGTACTTC.

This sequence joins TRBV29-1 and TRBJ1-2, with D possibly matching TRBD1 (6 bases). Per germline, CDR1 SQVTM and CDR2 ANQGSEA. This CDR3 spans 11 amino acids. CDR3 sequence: CRTGGDYGYTF. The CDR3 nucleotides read TGCAGGACAGGAGGAGACTATGGCTACACCTTC.

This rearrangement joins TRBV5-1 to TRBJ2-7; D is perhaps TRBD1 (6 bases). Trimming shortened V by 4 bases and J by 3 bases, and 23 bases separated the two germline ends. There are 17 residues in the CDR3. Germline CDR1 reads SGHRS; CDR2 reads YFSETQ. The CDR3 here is CASSEGMGAPSFYEQYF. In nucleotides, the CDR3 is TGCGCCAGCAGCGAGGGAATGGGGGCGCCGAGCTTCTACGAGCAGTACTTC.

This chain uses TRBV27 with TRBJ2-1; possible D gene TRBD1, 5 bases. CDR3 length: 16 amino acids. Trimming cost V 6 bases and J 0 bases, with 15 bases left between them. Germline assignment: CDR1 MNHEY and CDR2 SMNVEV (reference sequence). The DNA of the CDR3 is TGTGCCAGCAGCAAAAGACAGACCAGCTCCTACAATGAGCAGTTCTTC. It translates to CASSKRQTSSYNEQFF.

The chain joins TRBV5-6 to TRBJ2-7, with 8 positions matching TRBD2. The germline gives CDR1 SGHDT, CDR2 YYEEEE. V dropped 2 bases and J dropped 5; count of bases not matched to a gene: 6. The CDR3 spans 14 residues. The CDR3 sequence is CASSFGLAVHEQYF. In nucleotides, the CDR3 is TGTGCCAGCAGCTTTGGACTAGCTGTCCACGAGCAGTACTTC.